Listed here are 17 T cell receptor beta chains from one sample, sequenced in a study of OX40 agonist ivuxolimab in advanced cancers. Data came from immunoSEQ multiplex PCR; TCRdb stores just in-frame clones and leaves some out. There are fewer than 70,000 clones in the sample; 75% to 95% occur only once, and roughly 0.45% lies in the top ten. This specimen was CD4+ or CD8+ T cells sorted from blood, taken in a trial of the OX40 agonist ivuxolimab. The receptors stem from an adult with an advanced solid tumor such as melanoma, head and neck, liver or kidney cancer.

CDR3 DNA: TGTGCCAGCCAGGCTCCTAACTATGGCTACACCTTC. It is translated as CASQAPNYGYTF. The genes are TRBV6-5 and TRBJ1-2, with D unresolved. Trimming took 8 bases from V and 0 from J, leaving 7 bases between them. Germline values: CDR1 MNHEY, CDR2 SVGAGI. The CDR3 covers 12 residues.

This sequence joins TRBV7-6 and TRBJ2-5; D possibly corresponds to TRBD1 (7 bases). Trimming shortened V by 5 bases and J by 2 bases, and 12 bases separated the two germline ends. The CDR3 covers 14 residues. CDR1 and CDR2 from the germline V gene are SGHVS and FNYEAQ. CDR3 sequence (DNA): TGTGCCAGCAGCGAGACAGGGACTCAAGAGACCCAGTACTTC. It is translated as CASSETGTQETQYF.

This chain uses TRBV27 with TRBJ1-2; TRBD1 matches 8 bases. The germline gives CDR1 MNHEY, CDR2 SMNVEV (reference sequence). The CDR3 contains 18 residues. J gave up 7 bases and V 5 bases, and 21 bases lay outside the gene matches. CDR3 in amino acids: CASSLSGDRGSLMGGYTF. CDR3 in DNA: TGTGCCAGCAGTCTCTCGGGTGACAGGGGATCTCTGATGGGTGGCTACACCTTC.

The V and J genes are TRBV11-3 and TRBJ1-2; the D is unclear. CDR3 size: 13 residues. The germline CDR1 and CDR2 sequences are SGHNT and YENEEA. V shed 3 bases and J shed 7 bases, with 12 bases lying between them. CDR3 region: CASSFADIPGYTF. The CDR3 DNA reads TGTGCCAGCAGCTTTGCCGACATCCCTGGCTACACCTTC.

This rearrangement joins TRBV6-5 to TRBJ2-1, with D possibly being TRBD2 (5 bases). CDR1 is MNHEY and CDR2 is SVGAGI in the germline V gene. Deletions cut 7 bases from V and 0 bases from J, with 10 bases between. This CDR3 region has 14 residues. CDR3 in DNA: TGTGCCAGCACCGGGGAGAACTCCTACAATGAGCAGTTCTTC. It encodes CASTGENSYNEQFF.

This CDR3 is CSVPREIGETQYF. Here the CDR3 DNA reads TGCAGCGTCCCCCGGGAGATCGGAGAGACCCAGTACTTC. The chain recombines TRBV29-1 with TRBJ2-5; tentatively, D is TRBD2 (6 bases). CDR1 and CDR2 (germline): SQVTM, ANQGSEA. The CDR3 is made up of 13 amino acids. With 6 bases removed from V and 4 bases from J, the gap between germline ends came to 15 bases.

Here the CDR3 reads CATSTPAGEKLFF. In DNA, the CDR3 is TGTGCCACCAGCACACCAGCGGGGGAAAAACTGTTTTTT. J is TRBJ1-4 and V is TRBV15; no clear D. The CDR3 is 13 residues long. Trimming took 4 bases from V and 8 from J, leaving 11 bases between them. Germline CDR1 and CDR2: LNHNV and YYDKDF (reference sequence).

The chain is built from TRBV19 and TRBJ2-7; D is unclear. The V end lost 5 bases, the J end lost 7 bases, and 18 bases lay between the germline ends. The CDR3 is made up of 14 amino acids. Germline assignment: CDR1 LNHDA and CDR2 SQIVND (reference sequence). CDR3 bases: TGTGCCAGTAGTGCGCAGCCGGCCATGGGGGAGCAGTACTTC. This encodes CASSAQPAMGEQYF.

The gene calls are TRBV7-9 and TRBJ1-4, with TRBD1 identical over 7 bases. With 3 bases clipped from V and 3 bases from J, the junction kept 4 bases outside the gene matches. The CDR3 runs 15 residues. CDR1 is SEHNR, CDR2 FQNEAQ, per germline (reference sequence). The CDR3 DNA reads as TGTGCCAGCAGCTTCTCGGGACAGCCTAATGAAAAACTGTTTTTT. Translation gives CASSFSGQPNEKLFF.

The chain uses TRBV9 and TRBJ2-3, with 7 bases that match TRBD2. Germline V gene lookup returns CDR1 SGDLS and CDR2 YYNGEE. J gave up 0 bases and V 2 bases, and 3 bases lay outside the gene matches. There are 15 residues in the CDR3. CDR3 DNA sequence: TGTGCCAGCAGCGTTTCTAGCGGAAGCACAGATACGCAGTATTTT. It translates to CASSVSSGSTDTQYF. The full variable domain, completed using reference TRBV9 and TRBJ2-3, is DSGVTQTPKHLITATGQRVTLRCSPRSGDLSVYWYQQSLDQGLQFLIQYYNGEERAKGNILERFSAQQFPDLHSELNLSSLELGDSALYFCASSVSSGSTDTQYFGPGTRLTVL.

V usage is TRBV9 and J usage is TRBJ2-6; possibly TRBD2 for D (5 bases). V gave up 4 bases and J gave up 0 bases, with 11 bases separating them. This CDR3 contains 16 residues. From germline, CDR1 is SGDLS and CDR2 YYNGEE. The CDR3 spells CASSLGADSGANVLTF. As DNA, the CDR3 is TGTGCCAGCAGCTTGGGAGCGGACTCTGGGGCCAACGTCCTGACTTTC.

The chain combines TRBV5-1 with TRBJ2-1; TRBD2 agrees at 8 bases. Looked up from germline, CDR1 is SGHRS and CDR2 is YFSETQ. The V gene end was trimmed by 2 bases and the J gene end by 3 bases; junction bases not matched to a gene: 7. This CDR3 is 16 amino acids long. CDR3: CASSFPAGAIYNEQFF. In nucleotides, the CDR3 is TGCGCCAGCAGCTTCCCAGCGGGAGCAATCTACAATGAGCAGTTCTTC. The full variable domain, with the rest looked up from reference TRBV5-1 and TRBJ2-1, is KAGVTQTPRYLIKTRGQQVTLSCSPISGHRSVSWYQQTPGQGLQFLFEYFSETQRNKGNFPGRFSGRQFSNSRSEMNVSTLELGDSALYLCASSFPAGAIYNEQFFGPGTRLTVL.

V and J are TRBV7-2 and TRBJ2-7, with no clear D. Looked up from germline, CDR1 is SGHTA and CDR2 is FQGNSA. Trimming removed 3 bases from V and 6 bases from J, with 9 bases in between. The CDR3 totals 12 residues. This chain's CDR3 is CASSFRVSEQYF. The CDR3 DNA follows: TGTGCCAGCAGCTTTCGGGTTTCCGAGCAGTACTTC.

The chain recombines TRBV27 with TRBJ2-3; D may be TRBD1 (6 bases). Trimming stripped 5 bases from V and 0 bases from J, with 12 bases between. Germline V gene sequence: CDR1 MNHEY, CDR2 SMNVEV (reference sequence). The CDR3 spans 15 residues. The CDR3 reads CASSHRALSTDTQYF. CDR3 nucleotides: TGTGCCAGCAGTCACAGGGCTCTGAGCACAGATACGCAGTATTTT.

The chain is built from TRBV11-3 and TRBJ2-2, with unresolved D. V dropped 8 bases and J dropped 4 bases, with 14 bases sitting between them. The CDR3 length is 14 residues. Germline V gives CDR1 SGHNT, CDR2 YENEEA. The CDR3 sequence is CASSPLVGTGELFF. CDR3 bases: TGTGCCAGCTCCCCCCTGGTCGGCACCGGGGAGCTGTTTTTT.

V is TRBV5-1 and J is TRBJ1-1; 8 nucleotides line up with TRBD1. The germline V gene has CDR1 SGHRS and CDR2 YFSETQ. V dropped 4 bases and J dropped 8; count of bases not matched to a gene: 10. The CDR3 contains 14 residues. The CDR3 reads CASSLTGERGEAFF. The CDR3 nucleotides read TGCGCCAGCAGCCTGACAGGGGAGAGGGGGGAAGCTTTCTTT.

The gene calls are TRBV30 and TRBJ1-1, with 7 bases fitting TRBD1. Germline V CDR1 and CDR2: GTSNPN, SVGIG (reference sequence). This CDR3 comprises 12 residues. V dropped 3 bases and J dropped 4; count of bases not matched to a gene: 2. DNA for the CDR3: TGTGCCTGGAGAAGACAGGGCACTGAAGCTTTCTTT. Protein product: CAWRRQGTEAFF.